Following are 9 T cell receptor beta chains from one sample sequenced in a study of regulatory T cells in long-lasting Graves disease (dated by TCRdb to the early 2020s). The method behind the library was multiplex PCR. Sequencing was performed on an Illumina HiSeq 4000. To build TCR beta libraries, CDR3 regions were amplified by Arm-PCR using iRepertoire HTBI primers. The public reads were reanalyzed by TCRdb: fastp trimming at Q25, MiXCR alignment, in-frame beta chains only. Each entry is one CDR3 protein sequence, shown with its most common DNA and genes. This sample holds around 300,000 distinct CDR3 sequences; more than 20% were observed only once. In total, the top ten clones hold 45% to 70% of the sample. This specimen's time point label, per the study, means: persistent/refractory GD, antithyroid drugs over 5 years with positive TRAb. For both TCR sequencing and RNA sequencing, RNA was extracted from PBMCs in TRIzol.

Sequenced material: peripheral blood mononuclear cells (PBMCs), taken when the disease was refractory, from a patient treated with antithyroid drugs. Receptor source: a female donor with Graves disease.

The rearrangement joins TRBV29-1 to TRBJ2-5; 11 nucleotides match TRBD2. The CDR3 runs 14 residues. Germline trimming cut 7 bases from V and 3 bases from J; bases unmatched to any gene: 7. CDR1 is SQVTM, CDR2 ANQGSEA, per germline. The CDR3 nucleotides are TGCAGCGCGGCCCGTAGCGGGGGGGAAGAGACCCAGTACTTC. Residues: CSAARSGGEETQYF.

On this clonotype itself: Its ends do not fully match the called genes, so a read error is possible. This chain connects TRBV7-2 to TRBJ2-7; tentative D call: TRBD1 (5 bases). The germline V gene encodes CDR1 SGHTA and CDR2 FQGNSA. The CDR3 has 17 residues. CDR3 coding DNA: TGCGCCAGCAGCCAAGATTCGTTGGGGCACAGCCTCTACGAGCAGTACTTC. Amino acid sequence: CASSQDSLGHSLYEQYF.

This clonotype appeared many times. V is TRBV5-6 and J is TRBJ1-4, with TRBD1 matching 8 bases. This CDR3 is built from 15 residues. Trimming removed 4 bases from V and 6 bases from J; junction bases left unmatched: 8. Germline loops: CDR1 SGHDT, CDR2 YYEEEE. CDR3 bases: TGTGCCAGCAGCGCATACAGGGGGGCCCATGAAAAACTGTTTTTT. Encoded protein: CASSAYRGAHEKLFF. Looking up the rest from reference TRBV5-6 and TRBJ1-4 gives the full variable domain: DAGVTQSPTHLIKTRGQQVTLRCSPKSGHDTVSWYQQALGQGPQFIFQYYEEEERQRGNFPDRFSGHQFPNYSSELNVNALLLGDSALYLCASSAYRGAHEKLFFGSGTQLSVL.

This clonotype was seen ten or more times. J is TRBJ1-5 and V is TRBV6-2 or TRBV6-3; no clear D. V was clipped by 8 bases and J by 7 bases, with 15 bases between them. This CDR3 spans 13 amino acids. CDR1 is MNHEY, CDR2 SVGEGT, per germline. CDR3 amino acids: CASGIAIDQPQHF. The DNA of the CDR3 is TGTGCCAGCGGAATCGCCATCGACCAGCCCCAGCATTTT.

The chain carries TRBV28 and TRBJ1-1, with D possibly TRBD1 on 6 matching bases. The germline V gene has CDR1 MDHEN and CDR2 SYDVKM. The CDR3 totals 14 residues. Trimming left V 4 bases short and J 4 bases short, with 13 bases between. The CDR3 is CASSYAGDGTEAFF. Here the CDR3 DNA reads TGTGCCAGCAGTTACGCAGGGGATGGCACTGAAGCTTTCTTT.

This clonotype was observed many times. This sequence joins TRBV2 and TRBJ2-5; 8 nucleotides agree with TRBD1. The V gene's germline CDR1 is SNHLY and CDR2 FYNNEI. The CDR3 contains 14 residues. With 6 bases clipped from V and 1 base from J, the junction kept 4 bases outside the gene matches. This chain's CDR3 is CASSSGTGQETQYF. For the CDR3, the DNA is TGTGCCAGCAGCTCCGGGACAGGCCAAGAGACCCAGTACTTC.

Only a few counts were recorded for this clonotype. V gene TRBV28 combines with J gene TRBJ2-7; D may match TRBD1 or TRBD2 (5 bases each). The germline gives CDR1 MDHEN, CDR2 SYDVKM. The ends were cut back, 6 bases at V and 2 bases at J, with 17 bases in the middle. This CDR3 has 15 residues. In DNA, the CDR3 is TGTGCCAGCAGCATGGGTGAGGGGCCGGCCTACGAGCAGTACTTC. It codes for CASSMGEGPAYEQYF.

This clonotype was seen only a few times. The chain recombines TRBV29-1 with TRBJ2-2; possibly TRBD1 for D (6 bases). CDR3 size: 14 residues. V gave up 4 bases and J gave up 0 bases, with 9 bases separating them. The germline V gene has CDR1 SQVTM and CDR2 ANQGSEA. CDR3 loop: CSVGHRANTGELFF. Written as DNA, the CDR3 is TGCAGCGTTGGCCACAGGGCGAACACCGGGGAGCTGTTTTTT.

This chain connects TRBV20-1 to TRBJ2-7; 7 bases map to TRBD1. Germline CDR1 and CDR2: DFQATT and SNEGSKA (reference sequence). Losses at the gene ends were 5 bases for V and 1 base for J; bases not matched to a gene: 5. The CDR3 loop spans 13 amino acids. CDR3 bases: TGCAGTGCTGCAGGGGGTCATTCCTACGAGCAGTACTTC. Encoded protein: CSAAGGHSYEQYF.